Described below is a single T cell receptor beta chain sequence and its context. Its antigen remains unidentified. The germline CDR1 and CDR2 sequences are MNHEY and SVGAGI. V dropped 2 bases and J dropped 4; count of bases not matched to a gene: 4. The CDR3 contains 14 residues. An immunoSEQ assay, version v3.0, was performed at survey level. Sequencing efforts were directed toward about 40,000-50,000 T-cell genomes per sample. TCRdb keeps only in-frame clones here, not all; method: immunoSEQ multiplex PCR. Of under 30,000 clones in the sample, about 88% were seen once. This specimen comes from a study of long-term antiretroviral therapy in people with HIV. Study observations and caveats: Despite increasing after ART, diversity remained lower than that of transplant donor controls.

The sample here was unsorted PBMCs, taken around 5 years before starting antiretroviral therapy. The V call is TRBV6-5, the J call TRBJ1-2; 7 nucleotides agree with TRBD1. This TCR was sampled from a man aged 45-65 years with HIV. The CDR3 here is CASSYGQETYGYTF. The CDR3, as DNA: TGTGCCAGCAGTTACGGACAGGAAACCTATGGCTACACCTTC.